Each of the 8 T cell receptor beta chains below was sequenced from the same sample in a study of T cells in Graves' hyperthyroidism and ophthalmopathy. TCR beta CDR3 regions were amplified from RNA. With the HTBI primer set, the TCR CDR3 went through a first round of RT-PCR. MiXCR, applied by TCRdb to the multiplex PCR reads, yields one record per CDR3 protein. This table has 550,000 to 800,000 distinct CDR3 sequences, 16% appearing once. The sample consisted of blood. These TCRs come from a man aged 18 to 29 with Graves' hyperthyroidism.

The V gene is TRBV13, the J gene TRBJ2-1; the match to TRBD2 covers 8 bases. The CDR3 extends over 14 amino acids. Germline CDR1 is PRHDT and CDR2 is FYEKMQ (reference sequence). The V and J ends lost 5 bases and 8 bases, in that order; junction bases with no gene match: 8. The CDR3 is CASSPTGLGDEQFF. The DNA of the CDR3 is TGTGCCAGCAGCCCTACGGGACTAGGTGATGAGCAGTTCTTC.

The rearrangement uses TRBV7-9 and TRBJ2-7, with D perhaps matching TRBD1 (6 bases). CDR3 length equals 17 residues. With 0 bases removed from V and 0 bases from J, the gap between germline ends came to 15 bases. CDR1 is SEHNR and CDR2 is FQNEAQ in the germline V gene (reference sequence). The CDR3 coding sequence is TGTGCCAGCAGCTTAGCGTGGGATTACAGGGTCTCCTACGAGCAGTACTTC. This gives the protein CASSLAWDYRVSYEQYF.

The V gene is TRBV12-3 or TRBV12-4, the J gene TRBJ2-7, with D maybe TRBD1 (6 bases). The CDR3 length is 12 residues. V was shortened by 6 bases and J by 5 bases, with 11 bases between the two germline ends. For the CDR3, the DNA is TGTGCCAGCAGCGACAGGCCCCACGAGCAGTACTTC. It codes for CASSDRPHEQYF.

This clonotype was observed many times. This sequence joins TRBV20-1 and TRBJ2-1; TRBD1 agrees at 7 bases. The CDR3 is 12 amino acids. CDR1 and CDR2 (germline): DFQATT, SNEGSKA (reference sequence). Germline trimming cut 6 bases from V and 7 bases from J; bases unmatched to any gene: 6. The CDR3 region is CSARQGRNEQFF. DNA of the CDR3: TGCAGTGCCAGACAGGGTAGGAATGAGCAGTTCTTC.

This clonotype was counted between two and nine times. The rearrangement joins TRBV24-1 to TRBJ1-2, with a possible D match to TRBD1 (5 bases). V was trimmed by 3 bases and J by 5 bases, leaving 15 bases between them. The CDR3 sequence is 15 residues long. Germline lookup yields CDR1 KGHDR and CDR2 SFDVKD. The CDR3 spells CATSDPDRPLYGYTF. The CDR3 DNA reads as TGTGCCACCAGTGATCCCGACAGACCTCTGTATGGCTACACCTTC.

This chain links TRBV20-1 with TRBJ1-3; tentative D call: TRBD1 (6 bases). V was shortened by 2 bases and J by 4 bases, with 12 bases between the two germline ends. CDR1 and CDR2 from the germline V gene are DFQATT and SNEGSKA (reference sequence). The CDR3 extends over 14 amino acids. CDR3 loop: CSARNREAGNTIYF. In DNA form, the CDR3 reads TGCAGTGCTAGAAACAGGGAAGCCGGAAACACCATATATTTT.

A few counts support this clonotype. This chain connects TRBV11-2 to TRBJ1-4; tentatively, D is TRBD1 (5 bases). The germline CDR1 and CDR2 sequences are SGHAT and FQNNGV. The CDR3 contains 16 residues. Trimming left V 0 bases short and J 0 bases short, with 8 bases between. The CDR3: CASSLERGTTNEKLFF. The CDR3 DNA reads as TGTGCCAGCAGCTTAGAACGGGGGACAACTAATGAAAAACTGTTTTTT.

This clonotype was observed at least ten times. The V gene is TRBV18, the J gene TRBJ1-6; D possibly corresponds to TRBD1 (5 bases). From germline, CDR1 is KGHSH and CDR2 LQKENI. This CDR3 has 17 residues. Trimming pared 2 bases from V and 5 bases from J, leaving 16 bases between. DNA of the CDR3: TGTGCCAGCTCACCATTGAGGGACCAAGAAAATAATTCACCCCTCCACTTT. Translation: CASSPLRDQENNSPLHF. Together with reference TRBV18 and TRBJ1-6, the CDR3 gives the full variable domain: NAGVMQNPRHLVRRRGQEARLRCSPMKGHSHVYWYRQLPEEGLKFMVYLQKENIIDESGMPKERFSAEFPKEGPSILRIQQVVRGDSAAYFCASSPLRDQENNSPLHFGNGTRLTVT.